Listed below are T cell receptor beta chains from one sample, sequenced in a study of regulatory T cells in long-lasting Graves disease. TCRdb itself ran the multiplex PCR reads through MiXCR, one entry per CDR3 protein. The table records hundreds of thousands of distinct CDR3 sequences, 15% to 20% of them present only once. These sequences were also reported in another study, on T cells in Graves' hyperthyroidism and ophthalmopathy.

The starting material was peripheral blood mononuclear cells (PBMCs), obtained at new diagnosis, from a patient treated with antithyroid drugs. The origin of the receptors is a woman aged 30 to 39 with Graves disease. The conserved cysteine and the conserved F or W are not part of the CDR3 here. Fields, in order: V gene, CDR3 length, J gene, CDR3 protein.

TRBV18,11,TRBJ2-4,ASSPPASGRQY
TRBV6-5,12,TRBJ1-5,ASSWEQGSQPQH
TRBV12-3/TRBV12-4,12,TRBJ1-6,ATRGGRLNSPLH
TRBV18,12,TRBJ1-5,ASSRTGPGQPQH
TRBV11-2,14,TRBJ1-3,ASSPRGNVAGNTIY
TRBV4-2,14,TRBJ1-1,ASSWPSGAMNTEAF
TRBV7-3,13,TRBJ2-2,ASSPKQGGTGELF
TRBV20-1,9,TRBJ1-2,SGGDGYGYT
TRBV29-1,10,TRBJ2-7,SVEEGVYEQY
TRBV10-3,14,TRBJ2-1,AISGPGTGTLDEQF
TRBV3-1,12,TRBJ1-1,ASTARGRLTEAF
TRBV5-5,12,TRBJ1-5,ASSSRDAGQPQH
TRBV5-1,13,TRBJ2-3,ASSLTGTGTDTQY
TRBV6-1,9,TRBJ2-1,ATRGSLEQF
TRBV7-9,13,TRBJ2-2,ASSLTSGTSGELF
TRBV7-8,16,TRBJ2-1,AGSPGLAGALGDNEQF
TRBV9,13,TRBJ2-7,ASSVEAGDFYEQY
TRBV7-6,13,TRBJ2-5,ASSLGEGRQETQY
TRBV12-3/TRBV12-4,11,TRBJ1-1,ASSSEGNTEAF
TRBV11-2,11,TRBJ2-7,ASSFPGSSGQY
TRBV2,12,TRBJ2-1,AAQNQIPYNERF
TRBV7-2,14,TRBJ1-5,ASSLVRGTANQPQH
TRBV24-1,12,TRBJ2-6,ATSESSGANVLT
TRBV30,13,TRBJ2-1,ASHSGSSSYNEQF
TRBV2,11,TRBJ1-4,ASINGVLEKLF
TRBV6-2/TRBV6-3,12,TRBJ2-1,ASTVAGGVNEQF
TRBV11-2,13,TRBJ1-1,ASSLELREGTEAF
TRBV28,12,TRBJ2-1,ASQGQGGYNEQF
TRBV28,17,TRBJ2-1,ASSSPLLSQGRNYNEQF
TRBV29-1,13,TRBJ2-2,SVDKGQGYTGELF
TRBV6-1,15,TRBJ1-3,ASSPGQGAPTGNTIY
TRBV9,17,TRBJ1-3,ASSVDLTIPALSGNTIY
TRBV29-1,14,TRBJ2-7,SVGNMGGLAGYEQY
TRBV7-9,13,TRBJ1-4,ASSPKGSTNEKLF
TRBV6-1,11,TRBJ1-4,ASNSRGNEKLF
TRBV19,11,TRBJ2-5,ASSWRDRETQY
TRBV28,12,TRBJ2-7,ASSSGQGRDEQY
TRBV6-2/TRBV6-3,15,TRBJ1-4,ASRRRPNLATNEKLF
TRBV20-1,10,TRBJ2-5,SAKQGGGTQY
TRBV28,14,TRBJ2-5,ASSSLLTGGVETQY
TRBV28,11,TRBJ2-1,ASALPPGGEQF
TRBV15,10,TRBJ2-2,ATSRPRGELF
TRBV9,10,TRBJ2-3,ASSVAADTQY
TRBV15,12,TRBJ1-2,ATSRDYGDYGYT
TRBV2,11,TRBJ2-1,ASREAGTGGCF
TRBV5-8,13,TRBJ2-3,ASSFRGRSTDTQY
TRBV7-9,14,TRBJ1-1,ASSPRQGGKNTEAF
TRBV5-1,13,TRBJ2-5,ASSVTGRNQETQY
TRBV11-2,14,TRBJ2-1,ASSRPQREYNNEQF